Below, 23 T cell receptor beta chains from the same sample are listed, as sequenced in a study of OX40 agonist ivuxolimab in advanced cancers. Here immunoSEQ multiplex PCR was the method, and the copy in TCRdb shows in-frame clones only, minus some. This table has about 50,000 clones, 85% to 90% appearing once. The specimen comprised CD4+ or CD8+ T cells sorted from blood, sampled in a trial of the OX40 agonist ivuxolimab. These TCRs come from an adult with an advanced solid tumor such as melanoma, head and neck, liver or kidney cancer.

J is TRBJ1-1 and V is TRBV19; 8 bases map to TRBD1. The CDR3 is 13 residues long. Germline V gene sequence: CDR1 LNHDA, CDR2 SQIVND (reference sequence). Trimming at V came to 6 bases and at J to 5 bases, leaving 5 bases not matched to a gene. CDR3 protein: CASSTDRVTEAFF. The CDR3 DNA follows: TGTGCCAGTAGCACGGACAGGGTGACTGAAGCTTTCTTT.

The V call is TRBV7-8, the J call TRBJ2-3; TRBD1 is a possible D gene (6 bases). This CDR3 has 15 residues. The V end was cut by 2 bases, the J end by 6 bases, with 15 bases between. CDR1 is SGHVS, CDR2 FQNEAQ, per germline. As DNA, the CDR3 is TGTGCCAGCAGCTTAAGGGGGTACCCCGCCGATACGCAGTATTTT. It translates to CASSLRGYPADTQYF.

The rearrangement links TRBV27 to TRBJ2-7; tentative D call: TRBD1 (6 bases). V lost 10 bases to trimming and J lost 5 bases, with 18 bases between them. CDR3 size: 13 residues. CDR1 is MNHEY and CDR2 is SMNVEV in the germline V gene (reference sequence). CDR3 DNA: TGTGCCACCAGGGGAGCAAAGGGCCACGAGCAGTACTTC. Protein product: CATRGAKGHEQYF.

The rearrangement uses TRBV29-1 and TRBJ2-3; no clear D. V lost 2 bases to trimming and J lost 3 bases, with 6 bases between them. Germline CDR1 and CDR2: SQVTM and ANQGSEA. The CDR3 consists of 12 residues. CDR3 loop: CSVERVTDTQYF. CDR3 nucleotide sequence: TGCAGCGTTGAAAGAGTGACAGATACGCAGTATTTT.

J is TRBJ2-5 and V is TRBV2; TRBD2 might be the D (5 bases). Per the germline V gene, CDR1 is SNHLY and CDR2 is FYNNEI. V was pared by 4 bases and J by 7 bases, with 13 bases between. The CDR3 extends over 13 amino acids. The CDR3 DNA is TGTGCCAGCAGTGCAACTAGGGAAGGGACCCAGTACTTC. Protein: CASSATREGTQYF.

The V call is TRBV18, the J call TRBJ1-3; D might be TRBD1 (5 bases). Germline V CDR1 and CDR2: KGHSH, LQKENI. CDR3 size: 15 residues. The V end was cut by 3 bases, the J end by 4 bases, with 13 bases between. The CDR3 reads CASSPGAGMGNTIYF. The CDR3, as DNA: TGTGCCAGCTCACCTGGCGCAGGGATGGGAAACACCATATATTTT.

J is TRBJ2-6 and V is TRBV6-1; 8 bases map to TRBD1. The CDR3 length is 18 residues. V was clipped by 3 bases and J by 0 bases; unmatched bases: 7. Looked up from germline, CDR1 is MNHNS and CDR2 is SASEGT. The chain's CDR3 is CASSESGTGVSGANVLTF. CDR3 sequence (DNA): TGTGCCAGCAGTGAGTCTGGGACAGGAGTCTCTGGGGCCAACGTCCTGACTTTC.

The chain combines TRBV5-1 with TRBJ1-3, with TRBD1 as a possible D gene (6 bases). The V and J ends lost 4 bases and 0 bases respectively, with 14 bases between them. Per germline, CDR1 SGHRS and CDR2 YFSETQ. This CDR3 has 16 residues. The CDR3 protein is CASSPLGQFSGNTIYF. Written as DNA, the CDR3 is TGCGCCAGCAGCCCCCTTGGACAGTTCTCTGGAAACACCATATATTTT.

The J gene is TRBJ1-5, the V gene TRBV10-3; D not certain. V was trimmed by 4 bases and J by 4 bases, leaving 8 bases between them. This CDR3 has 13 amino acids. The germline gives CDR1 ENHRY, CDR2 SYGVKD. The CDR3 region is CAISVSLNQPQHF. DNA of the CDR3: TGTGCCATCAGTGTCAGTCTGAATCAGCCCCAGCATTTT.

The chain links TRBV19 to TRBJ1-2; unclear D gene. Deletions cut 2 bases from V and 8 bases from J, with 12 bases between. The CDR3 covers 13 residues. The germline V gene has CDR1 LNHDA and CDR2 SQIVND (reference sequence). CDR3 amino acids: CASSIFAGEGYTF. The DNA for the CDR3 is TGTGCCAGTAGTATATTCGCGGGTGAGGGCTACACCTTC.

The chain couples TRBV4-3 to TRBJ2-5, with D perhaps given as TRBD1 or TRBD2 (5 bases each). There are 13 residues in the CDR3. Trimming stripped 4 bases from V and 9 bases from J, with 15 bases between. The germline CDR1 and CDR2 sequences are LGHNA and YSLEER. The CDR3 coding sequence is TGCGCCAGCAGCCTAGCCGGGACCGGGGCCCAGTACTTC. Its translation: CASSLAGTGAQYF.

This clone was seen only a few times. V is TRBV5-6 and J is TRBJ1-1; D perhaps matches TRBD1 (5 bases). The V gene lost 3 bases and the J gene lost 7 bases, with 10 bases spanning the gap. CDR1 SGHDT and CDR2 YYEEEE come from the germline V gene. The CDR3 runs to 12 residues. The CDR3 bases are TGTGCCAGCAGCTCGGACACCAGTGAAGCTTTCTTT. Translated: CASSSDTSEAFF.

CDR3 bases: TGTGCCAGCAGTTTAAACGGGGGCTTGTTCGAGCAGTACTTC. It yields the protein CASSLNGGLFEQYF. The chain has TRBV28 and TRBJ2-7; D may correspond to TRBD1 or TRBD2 (6 bases each). Trimming left V 2 bases short and J 6 bases short, with 14 bases between. The CDR3 has 14 residues. CDR1 is MDHEN and CDR2 is SYDVKM in the germline V gene.

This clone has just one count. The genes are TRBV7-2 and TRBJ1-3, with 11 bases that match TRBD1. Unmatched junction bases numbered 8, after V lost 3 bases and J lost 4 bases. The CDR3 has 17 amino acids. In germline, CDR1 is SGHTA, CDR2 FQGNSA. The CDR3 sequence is CASSFHGQGAPGNTIYF. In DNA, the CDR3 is TGTGCCAGCAGCTTTCACGGACAGGGGGCGCCGGGAAACACCATATATTTT.

CDR3 in DNA: TGTGCCAGCAGTATCCGGGACAGTTATCAGCCCCAGCATTTT. The encoded protein is CASSIRDSYQPQHF. The rearrangement uses TRBV27 and TRBJ1-5, with 7 positions matching TRBD1. Looked up from germline, CDR1 is MNHEY and CDR2 is SMNVEV (reference sequence). CDR3 length equals 14 residues. J was trimmed by 5 bases and V by 5 bases; bases with no gene match: 6.

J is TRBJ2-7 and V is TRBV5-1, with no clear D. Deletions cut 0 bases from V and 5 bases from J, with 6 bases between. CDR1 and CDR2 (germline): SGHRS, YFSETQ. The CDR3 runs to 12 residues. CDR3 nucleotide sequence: TGCGCCAGCAGCTTGGCCCAGGACGAGCAGTACTTC. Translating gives CASSLAQDEQYF.

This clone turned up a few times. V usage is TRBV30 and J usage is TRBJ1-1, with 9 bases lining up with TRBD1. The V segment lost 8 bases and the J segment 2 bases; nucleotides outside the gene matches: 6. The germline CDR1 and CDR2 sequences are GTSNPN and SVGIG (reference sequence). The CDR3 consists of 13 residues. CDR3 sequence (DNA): TGTGCCCGTTCGGACAGGGGTAACACTGAAGCTTTCTTT. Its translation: CARSDRGNTEAFF. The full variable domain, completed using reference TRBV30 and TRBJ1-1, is SQTIHQWPATLVQPVGSPLSLECTVEGTSNPNLYWYRQAAGRGLQLLFYSVGIGQISSEVPQNLSASRPQDRQFILSSKKLLLSDSGFYLCARSDRGNTEAFFGQGTRLTVV.

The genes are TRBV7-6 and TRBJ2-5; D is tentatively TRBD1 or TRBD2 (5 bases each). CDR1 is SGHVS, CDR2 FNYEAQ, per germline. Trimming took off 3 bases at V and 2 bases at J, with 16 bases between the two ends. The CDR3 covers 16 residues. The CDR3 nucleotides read TGTGCCAGCAGCTTGGATCAGGGAGCGTCGCAAGAGACCCAGTACTTC. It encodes CASSLDQGASQETQYF.

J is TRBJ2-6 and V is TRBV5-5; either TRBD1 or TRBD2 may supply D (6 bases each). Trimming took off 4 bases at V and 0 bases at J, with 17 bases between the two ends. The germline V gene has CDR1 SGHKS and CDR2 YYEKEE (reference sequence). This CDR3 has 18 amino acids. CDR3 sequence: CASSVVGGSSSGANVLTF. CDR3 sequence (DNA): TGTGCCAGCAGCGTTGTGGGGGGCTCTAGCTCTGGGGCCAACGTCCTGACTTTC.

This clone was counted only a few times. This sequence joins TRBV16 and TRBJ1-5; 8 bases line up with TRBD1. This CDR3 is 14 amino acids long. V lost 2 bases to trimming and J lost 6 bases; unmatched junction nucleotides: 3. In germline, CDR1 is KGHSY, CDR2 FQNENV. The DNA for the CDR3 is TGTGCCAGCAGCCAACGGACAGGGCCTCAGCCCCAGCATTTT. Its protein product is CASSQRTGPQPQHF.

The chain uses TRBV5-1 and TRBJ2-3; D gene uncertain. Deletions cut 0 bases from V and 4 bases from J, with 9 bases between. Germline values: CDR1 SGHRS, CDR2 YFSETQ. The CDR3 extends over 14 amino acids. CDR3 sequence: CASSLGLVSDTQYF. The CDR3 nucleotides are TGCGCCAGCAGCTTGGGGTTAGTCTCAGATACGCAGTATTTT.

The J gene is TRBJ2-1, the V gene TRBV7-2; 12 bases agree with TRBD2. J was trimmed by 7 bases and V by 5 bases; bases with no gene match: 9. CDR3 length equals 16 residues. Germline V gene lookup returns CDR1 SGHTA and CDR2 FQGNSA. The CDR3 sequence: CASSLTRLAGENEQFF. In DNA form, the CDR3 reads TGTGCCAGCAGCCTAACGAGACTAGCGGGAGAGAATGAGCAGTTCTTC.

CDR3 in amino acids: CASSQGGFWTGELFF. CDR3 nucleotides: TGCGCCAGCAGCCAAGGGGGCTTTTGGACCGGGGAGCTGTTTTTT. The chain recombines TRBV4-1 with TRBJ2-2, with D possibly TRBD1 on 5 matching bases. Trimming shortened V by 1 base and J by 5 bases, and 11 bases separated the two germline ends. The length of the CDR3 is 15 residues. CDR1 is MGHRA, CDR2 YSYEKL, per germline.